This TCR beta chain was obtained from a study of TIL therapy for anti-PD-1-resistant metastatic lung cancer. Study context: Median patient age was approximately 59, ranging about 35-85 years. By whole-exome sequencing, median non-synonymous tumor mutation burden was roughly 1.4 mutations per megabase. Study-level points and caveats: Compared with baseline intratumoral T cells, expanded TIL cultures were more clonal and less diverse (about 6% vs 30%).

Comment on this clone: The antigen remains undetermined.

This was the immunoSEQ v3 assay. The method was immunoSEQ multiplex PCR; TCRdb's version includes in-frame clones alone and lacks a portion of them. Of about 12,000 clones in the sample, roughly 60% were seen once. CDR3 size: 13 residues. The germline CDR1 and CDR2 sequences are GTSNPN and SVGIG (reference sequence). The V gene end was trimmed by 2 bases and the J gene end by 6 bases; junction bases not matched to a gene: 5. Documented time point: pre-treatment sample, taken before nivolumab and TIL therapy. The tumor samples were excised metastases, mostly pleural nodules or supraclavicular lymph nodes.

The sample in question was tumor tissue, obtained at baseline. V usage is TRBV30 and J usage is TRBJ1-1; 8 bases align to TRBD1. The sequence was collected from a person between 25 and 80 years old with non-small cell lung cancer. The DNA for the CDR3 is TGTGCCTGGAGTAAACAGGGGGTGGCTGAAGCTTTCTTT. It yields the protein CAWSKQGVAEAFF.